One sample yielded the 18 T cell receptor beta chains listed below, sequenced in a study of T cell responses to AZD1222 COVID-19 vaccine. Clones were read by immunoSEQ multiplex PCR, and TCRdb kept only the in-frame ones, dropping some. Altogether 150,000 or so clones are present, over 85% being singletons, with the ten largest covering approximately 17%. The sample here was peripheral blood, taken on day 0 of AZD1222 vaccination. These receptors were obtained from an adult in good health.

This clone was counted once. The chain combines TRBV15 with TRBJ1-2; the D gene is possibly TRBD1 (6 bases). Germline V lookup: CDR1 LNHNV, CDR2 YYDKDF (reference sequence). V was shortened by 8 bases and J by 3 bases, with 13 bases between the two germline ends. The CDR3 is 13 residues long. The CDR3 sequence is CATEGQGHYGYTF. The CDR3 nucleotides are TGTGCCACCGAGGGGCAGGGGCACTATGGCTACACCTTC.

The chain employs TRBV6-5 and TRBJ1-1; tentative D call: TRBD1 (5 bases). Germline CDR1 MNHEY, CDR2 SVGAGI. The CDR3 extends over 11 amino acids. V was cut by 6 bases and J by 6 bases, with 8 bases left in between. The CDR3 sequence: CASSEGSEAFF. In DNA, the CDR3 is TGTGCCAGCAGCGAGGGGTCTGAAGCTTTCTTT.

CDR3 in DNA: TGTGCCAGCACTTGGGACAGGGGTACAGATACGCAGTATTTT. Translation gives CASTWDRGTDTQYF. The genes are TRBV5-6 and TRBJ2-3, with 10 bases lining up with TRBD1. The CDR3 consists of 14 residues. V was clipped by 6 bases and J by 3 bases; unmatched bases: 4. Germline lookup yields CDR1 SGHDT and CDR2 YYEEEE.

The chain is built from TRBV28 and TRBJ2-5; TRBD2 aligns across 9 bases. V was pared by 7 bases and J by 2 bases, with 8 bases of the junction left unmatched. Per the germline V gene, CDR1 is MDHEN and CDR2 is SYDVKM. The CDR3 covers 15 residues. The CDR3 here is CASNQIAGAQETQYF. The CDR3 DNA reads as TGTGCCAGCAACCAAATAGCGGGGGCACAAGAGACCCAGTACTTC.

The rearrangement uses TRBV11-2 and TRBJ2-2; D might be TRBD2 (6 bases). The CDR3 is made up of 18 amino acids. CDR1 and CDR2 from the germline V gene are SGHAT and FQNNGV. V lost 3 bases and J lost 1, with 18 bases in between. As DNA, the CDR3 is TGTGCCAGCAGCTTCCGCAGACTAGTTAACCAGAACACCGGGGAGCTGTTTTTT. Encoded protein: CASSFRRLVNQNTGELFF.

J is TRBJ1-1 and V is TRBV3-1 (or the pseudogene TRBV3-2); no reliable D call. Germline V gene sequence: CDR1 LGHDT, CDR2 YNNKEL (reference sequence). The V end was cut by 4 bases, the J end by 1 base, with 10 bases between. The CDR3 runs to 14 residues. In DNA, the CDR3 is TGTGCCAGCAGCCCGAGTTCCCAGAACACTGAAGCTTTCTTT. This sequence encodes CASSPSSQNTEAFF.

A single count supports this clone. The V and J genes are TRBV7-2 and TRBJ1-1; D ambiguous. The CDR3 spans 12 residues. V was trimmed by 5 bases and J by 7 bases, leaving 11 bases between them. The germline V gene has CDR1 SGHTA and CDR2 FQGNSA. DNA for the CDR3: TGTGCCAGCAGCGCCTTTAAGGGTGAAGCTTTCTTT. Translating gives CASSAFKGEAFF.

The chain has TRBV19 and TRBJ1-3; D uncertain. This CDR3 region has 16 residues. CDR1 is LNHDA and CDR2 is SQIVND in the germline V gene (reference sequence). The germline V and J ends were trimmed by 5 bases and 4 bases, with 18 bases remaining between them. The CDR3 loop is CASSVVSRGRGNTIYF. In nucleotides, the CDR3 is TGTGCCAGTAGTGTCGTGTCAAGAGGGAGAGGAAACACCATATATTTT.

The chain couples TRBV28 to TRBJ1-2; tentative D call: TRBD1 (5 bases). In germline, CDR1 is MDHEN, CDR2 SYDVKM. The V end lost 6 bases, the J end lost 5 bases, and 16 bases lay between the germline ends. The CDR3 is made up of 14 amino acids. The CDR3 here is CASSLTRGGYGYTF. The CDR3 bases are TGTGCCAGCAGCCTTACAAGGGGAGGGTATGGCTACACCTTC.

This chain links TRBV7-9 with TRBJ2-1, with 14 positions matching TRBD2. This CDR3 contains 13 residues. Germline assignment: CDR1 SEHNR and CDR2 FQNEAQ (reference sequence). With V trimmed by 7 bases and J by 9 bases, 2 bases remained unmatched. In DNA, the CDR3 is TGTGCCAGCATGACTAGCGGGAGGGGTGAGCAGTTCTTC. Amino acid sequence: CASMTSGRGEQFF.

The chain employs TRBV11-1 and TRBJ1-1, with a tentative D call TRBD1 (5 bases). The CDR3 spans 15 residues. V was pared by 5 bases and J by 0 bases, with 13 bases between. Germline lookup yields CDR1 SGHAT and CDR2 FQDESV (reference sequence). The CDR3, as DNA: TGTGCCAGCAGCAAACTCAGGGCTTTGAACACTGAAGCTTTCTTT. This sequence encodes CASSKLRALNTEAFF.

The CDR3 protein is CASSLGILADSQETQYF. CDR3 DNA: TGCGCCAGCAGCTTGGGGATCTTAGCGGACAGCCAAGAGACCCAGTACTTC. J is TRBJ2-5 and V is TRBV5-1, with D tentatively TRBD1 or TRBD2 (6 bases each). The CDR3 runs 17 residues. Trimming cost V 0 bases and J 1 base, with 16 bases left between them. Germline V gene lookup returns CDR1 SGHRS and CDR2 YFSETQ.

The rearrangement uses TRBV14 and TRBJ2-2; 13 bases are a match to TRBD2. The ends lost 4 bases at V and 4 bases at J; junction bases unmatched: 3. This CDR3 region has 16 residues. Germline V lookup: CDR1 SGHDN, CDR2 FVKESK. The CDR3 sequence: CASSLRLAGGTGELFF. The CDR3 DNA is TGTGCCAGCAGCCTCCGACTAGCGGGAGGCACCGGGGAGCTGTTTTTT.

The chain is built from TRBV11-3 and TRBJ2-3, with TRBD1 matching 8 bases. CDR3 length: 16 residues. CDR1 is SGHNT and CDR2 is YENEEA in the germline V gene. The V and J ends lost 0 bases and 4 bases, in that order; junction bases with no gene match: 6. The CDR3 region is CASSLDPRGRPDTQYF. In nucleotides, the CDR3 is TGTGCCAGCAGCTTAGATCCCAGGGGGCGGCCAGATACGCAGTATTTT.

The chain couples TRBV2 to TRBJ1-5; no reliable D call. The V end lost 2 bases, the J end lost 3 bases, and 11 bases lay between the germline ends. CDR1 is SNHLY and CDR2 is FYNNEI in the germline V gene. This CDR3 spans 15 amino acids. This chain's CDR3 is CASSERGGLNQPQHF. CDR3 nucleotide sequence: TGTGCCAGCAGTGAACGAGGTGGGCTCAATCAGCCCCAGCATTTT.

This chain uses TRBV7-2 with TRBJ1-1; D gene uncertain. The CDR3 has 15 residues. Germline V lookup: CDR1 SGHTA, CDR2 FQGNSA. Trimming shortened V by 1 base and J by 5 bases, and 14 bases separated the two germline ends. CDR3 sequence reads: CASSLGGSLRTEAFF. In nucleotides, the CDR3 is TGTGCCAGCAGCTTAGGCGGCTCCTTGAGGACTGAAGCTTTCTTT.

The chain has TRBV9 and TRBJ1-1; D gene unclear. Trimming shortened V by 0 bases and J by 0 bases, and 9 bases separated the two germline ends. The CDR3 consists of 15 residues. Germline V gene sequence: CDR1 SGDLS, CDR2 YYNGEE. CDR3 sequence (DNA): TGTGCCAGCAGCGTAGAAGTACACCTGAACACTGAAGCTTTCTTT. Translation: CASSVEVHLNTEAFF.

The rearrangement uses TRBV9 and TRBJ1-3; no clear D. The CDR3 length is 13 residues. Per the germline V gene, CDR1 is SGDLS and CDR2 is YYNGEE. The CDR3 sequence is CPKRVFSGNTIYF. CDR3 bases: TGTCCTAAACGGGTTTTCTCTGGAAACACCATATATTTT.